The clone carrying this TCR beta chain was observed many times. This entry comes from a study of regulatory T cells in long-lasting Graves disease. The authors built TCR beta libraries using iRepertoire HTBI primers and Arm-PCR of CDR3 regions. MiXCR, run by TCRdb on the multiplex PCR reads, gives a single entry per CDR3 protein. The table includes roughly 560,000 distinct CDR3 sequences, around 12% detected once. Specified time point: newly diagnosed GD, antithyroid drugs for less than 3 months. Isolated PBMC RNA provided the starting material for the TCR library. Per the germline V gene, CDR1 is MDHEN and CDR2 is SYDVKM. V lost 5 bases, J lost 4 bases, and 9 bases lay in between. This CDR3 region has 12 residues. These data are also associated with another study on T cells in Graves' hyperthyroidism and ophthalmopathy.

The TCR comes from a woman aged 30 to 39 with Graves disease. V and J are TRBV28 and TRBJ2-7; D unresolved. The sequencing here drew on peripheral blood mononuclear cells (PBMCs), taken at new diagnosis, from a patient treated with antithyroid drugs. The DNA of the CDR3 is TGTGCCAGCAGTCCCGACCTTTACGAGCAGTACTTC. It translates to CASSPDLYEQYF.